This entry lists 27 T cell receptor beta chains sequenced from one sample in a study of blood T cell repertoires in COVID-19. Generated by immunoSEQ multiplex PCR, the TCRdb table keeps only in-frame clones and is missing some. The sample has hundreds of thousands of clones, around 83% seen once. The sample comprised peripheral blood. These receptors came from a woman aged 60-75 years with active or convalescent COVID-19.

The chain uses TRBV7-8 and TRBJ1-6; 8 positions agree with TRBD1. This CDR3 comprises 15 residues. Germline-derived CDR1 and CDR2 are SGHVS and FQNEAQ. J gave up 8 bases and V 5 bases, and 8 bases lay outside the gene matches. The DNA for the CDR3 is TGTGCCAGCAGCCCCGGGACAGGCACTTATTCACCCCTCCACTTT. Its translation: CASSPGTGTYSPLHF.

CDR3 loop: CASSLSSGGDNEQFF. Here the CDR3 DNA reads TGTGCCAGCAGCTTGTCTAGCGGGGGAGACAATGAGCAGTTCTTC. This rearrangement joins TRBV5-4 to TRBJ2-1, with 10 nucleotides matching TRBD2. The CDR3 has 15 amino acids. Trimming at V came to 1 base and at J to 5 bases, leaving 3 bases not matched to a gene. Germline values: CDR1 SGHNT, CDR2 YYREEE (reference sequence). Filled out from reference TRBV5-4 and TRBJ2-1, the complete variable domain reads ETGVTQSPTHLIKTRGQQVTLRCSSQSGHNTVSWYQQALGQGPQFIFQYYREEENGRGNFPPRFSGLQFPNYSSELNVNALELDDSALYLCASSLSSGGDNEQFFGPGTRLTVL.

The gene calls are TRBV6-2 or TRBV6-3 and TRBJ1-1; 10 bases map to TRBD1. Germline V gene lookup returns CDR1 MNHEY and CDR2 SVGEGT. Unmatched junction bases numbered 5, after V lost 2 bases and J lost 11 bases. The CDR3 is 13 residues long. The CDR3 nucleotides read TGTGCCAGCAGTTACCGGGACAGGGGTCGGGCTTTCTTT. It specifies CASSYRDRGRAFF.

This sequence joins TRBV27 and TRBJ2-7, with TRBD1 identical over 8 bases. The germline gives CDR1 MNHEY, CDR2 SMNVEV (reference sequence). The CDR3 covers 14 residues. V gave up 10 bases and J gave up 5 bases; unmatched junction bases: 13. This chain's CDR3 is CATSDQGAINEQYF. CDR3 DNA sequence: TGTGCCACCTCAGATCAGGGGGCGATCAACGAGCAGTACTTC.

This sequence joins TRBV5-4 and TRBJ1-6; the D gene is possibly TRBD1 (6 bases). Germline V gives CDR1 SGHNT, CDR2 YYREEE (reference sequence). The V end lost 3 bases, the J end lost 8 bases, and 18 bases lay between the germline ends. This CDR3 is built from 16 residues. CDR3 in DNA: TGTGCCAGCAGCTCACAGAGCAGGGGAGGGTATTCACCCCTCCACTTT. Translation: CASSSQSRGGYSPLHF.

For this clone: No conserved phenylalanine or tryptophan ends this CDR3, so it is likely a read error. Because the CDR3's place on the DNA is in doubt, the DNA is left out and the CDR3 is given as listed by TCRdb. This chain joins TRBV19 and TRBJ1-2; the D segment call TRBD1 is taken from the table without a DNA check. Germline V gene lookup returns CDR1 LNHDA and CDR2 SQIVND (reference sequence). The CDR3 totals 13 residues, both ends included. The CDR3 sequence: CASGTGTGGPSRL.

This clone was recorded only once. V is TRBV19 and J is TRBJ1-5; D perhaps matches TRBD1 (6 bases). CDR1 is LNHDA and CDR2 is SQIVND in the germline V gene (reference sequence). Trimming took 5 bases from V and 4 from J, leaving 18 bases between them. This CDR3 comprises 16 residues. CDR3 protein: CASSPPRGGRNQPQHF. The CDR3 DNA follows: TGTGCCAGTAGTCCACCCAGGGGCGGAAGGAATCAGCCCCAGCATTTT.

The rearrangement uses TRBV5-4 and TRBJ1-2; perhaps TRBD1 as D (6 bases). CDR3 length: 15 residues. Trimming shortened V by 0 bases and J by 4 bases, and 13 bases separated the two germline ends. Looked up from germline, CDR1 is SGHNT and CDR2 is YYREEE (reference sequence). CDR3 amino acids: CASSLVGGHTYGYTF. CDR3 DNA sequence: TGTGCCAGCAGCTTGGTAGGGGGACACACCTATGGCTACACCTTC.

This clone appeared a few times. This chain joins TRBV10-3 and TRBJ2-1, with 11 bases fitting TRBD1. The trim removed 5 bases at V and 9 bases at J, leaving 6 bases unmatched. Germline V gives CDR1 ENHRY, CDR2 SYGVKD. There are 14 residues in the CDR3. The CDR3 protein is CAISTSGTGGEQFF. The CDR3 DNA sequence: TGTGCCATCAGTACTTCCGGGACAGGGGGTGAGCAGTTCTTC.

The chain uses TRBV7-2 and TRBJ2-1, with 12 bases that match TRBD2. J gave up 0 bases and V 5 bases, and 8 bases lay outside the gene matches. This CDR3 contains 18 residues. Germline V gene data show CDR1 as SGHTA and CDR2 as FQGNSA. The CDR3 reads CASSGGLAGLSSYNEQFF. Here the CDR3 DNA reads TGTGCCAGCAGCGGGGGACTAGCGGGTCTCTCCTCCTACAATGAGCAGTTCTTC.

This sequence joins TRBV6-5 and TRBJ2-7; the match to TRBD2 covers 9 bases. Germline CDR1 is MNHEY and CDR2 is SVGAGI. CDR3 length: 14 amino acids. Trimming took 7 bases from V and 2 from J; bases not matched to a gene: 6. The CDR3, as DNA: TGTGCCAGCAACGGAGCGGGGGGTACCTACGAGCAGTACTTC. This gives the protein CASNGAGGTYEQYF.

This chain joins TRBV6-5 and TRBJ2-3; TRBD1 might be the D (6 bases). V lost 6 bases, J lost 2 bases, and 15 bases lay in between. CDR1 is MNHEY and CDR2 is SVGAGI in the germline V gene. The CDR3 covers 15 residues. CDR3 loop: CASRQGPLYTDTQYF. The CDR3 coding sequence is TGTGCCAGCAGACAGGGACCCCTCTACACAGATACGCAGTATTTT.

This chain joins TRBV5-5 and TRBJ1-2; 11 bases are shared with TRBD1. The V gene's germline CDR1 is SGHKS and CDR2 YYEKEE (reference sequence). The CDR3 loop spans 14 amino acids. V gave up 5 bases and J gave up 4 bases; unmatched junction bases: 4. The chain's CDR3 is CASRTGQGVYGYTF. CDR3 coding DNA: TGTGCCAGCAGAACGGGACAGGGGGTCTATGGCTACACCTTC. The full variable domain, with the rest looked up from reference TRBV5-5 and TRBJ1-2, is DAGVTQSPTHLIKTRGQQVTLRCSPISGHKSVSWYQQVLGQGPQFIFQYYEKEERGRGNFPDRFSARQFPNYSSELNVNALLLGDSALYLCASRTGQGVYGYTFGSGTRLTVV.

This chain uses TRBV2 with TRBJ1-2, with TRBD1 matching over 11 bases. The CDR3 has 14 amino acids. J lost 5 bases, V lost 9 bases, and 8 bases had no gene match. The germline CDR1 and CDR2 sequences are SNHLY and FYNNEI. CDR3 region: CARRGTGGRYGYTF. In DNA form, the CDR3 reads TGTGCCAGACGAGGGACAGGGGGTCGATATGGCTACACCTTC. Full variable domain (rest looked up from reference TRBV2 and TRBJ1-2): EPEVTQTPSHQVTQMGQEVILRCVPISNHLYFYWYRQILGQKVEFLVSFYNNEISEKSEIFDDQFSVERPDGSNFTLKIRSTKLEDSAMYFCARRGTGGRYGYTFGSGTRLTVV.

This clone was detected once. CDR3: CASIVRGRDQPQHF. The DNA for the CDR3 is TGTGCCAGCATCGTACGGGGGAGAGATCAGCCCCAGCATTTT. The J gene is TRBJ1-5, the V gene TRBV28; D perhaps matches TRBD1 (5 bases). The CDR3 length is 14 residues. V was clipped by 7 bases and J by 5 bases, with 15 bases between them. Germline CDR1 reads MDHEN; CDR2 reads SYDVKM. The variable domain in full, with the rest retrieved from reference TRBV28 and TRBJ1-5, is DVKVTQSSRYLVKRTGEKVFLECVQDMDHENMFWYRQDPGLGLRLIYFSYDVKMKEKGDIPEGYSVSREKKERFSLILESASTNQTSMYLCASIVRGRDQPQHFGDGTRLSIL.

The gene calls are TRBV6-5 and TRBJ1-2; TRBD1 might be the D (6 bases). V dropped 5 bases and J dropped 2 bases, with 15 bases sitting between them. Germline V gene lookup returns CDR1 MNHEY and CDR2 SVGAGI. The CDR3 loop spans 15 amino acids. The DNA of the CDR3 is TGTGCCAGCAGTCTGGGGGGGGCGGGCAACTATGGCTACACCTTC. It yields the protein CASSLGGAGNYGYTF.

This clone occurred a few times. This rearrangement joins TRBV5-8 to TRBJ1-1; a weak D match, TRBD1 (6 bases). The germline V gene encodes CDR1 SGHTS and CDR2 YDEGEE. There are 12 residues in the CDR3. Trimming took 1 base from V and 9 from J, leaving 10 bases between them. CDR3 sequence (DNA): TGTGCCAGCAGCTTGTACAGGGTTCAAGCTTTCTTT. It codes for CASSLYRVQAFF.

V gene TRBV4-3 combines with J gene TRBJ1-1; no reliable D call. The CDR3 totals 16 residues. The V end lost 1 base, the J end lost 0 bases, and 12 bases lay between the germline ends. CDR1 and CDR2 (germline): LGHNA, YSLEER. The CDR3 loop is CASSQGLRRVNTEAFF. CDR3 bases: TGCGCCAGCAGCCAAGGCCTCCGCCGGGTGAACACTGAAGCTTTCTTT.

CDR3 nucleotides: TGTGCCAGCAGAACGGACCATCGGGGTAACTATGGCTACACCTTC. Amino acids: CASRTDHRGNYGYTF. This chain joins TRBV6-5 and TRBJ1-2; D unresolved. In germline, CDR1 is MNHEY, CDR2 SVGAGI. With 6 bases removed from V and 1 base from J, the gap between germline ends came to 15 bases. CDR3 length: 15 amino acids.

The chain couples TRBV10-1 to TRBJ2-2; no firm D call. The CDR3 is made up of 14 amino acids. Trimming took 4 bases from V and 0 from J, leaving 6 bases between them. Per germline, CDR1 WNHNN and CDR2 SYGVQD (reference sequence). CDR3 in DNA: TGCGCCAGCAGTGCGACTTCGAACACCGGGGAGCTGTTTTTT. This codes for CASSATSNTGELFF.

The CDR3, as DNA: TGTGCCAGCAGTGAAGGAGGGGGCCCCTACAATGAGCAGTTCTTC. This sequence encodes CASSEGGGPYNEQFF. The chain is built from TRBV2 and TRBJ2-1; TRBD1 agrees at 7 bases. The CDR3 has 15 amino acids. CDR1 is SNHLY, CDR2 FYNNEI, per germline. V shed 1 base, J shed 2 bases, and the junction held 2 bases outside the gene matches.

The chain is built from TRBV6-5 and TRBJ2-1, with D perhaps matching TRBD2 (5 bases). This CDR3 has 14 amino acids. CDR1 is MNHEY and CDR2 is SVGAGI in the germline V gene. V gave up 5 bases and J gave up 8 bases, with 16 bases separating them. The CDR3 is CASSQSTPRDEQFF. The CDR3 DNA sequence: TGTGCCAGCAGTCAATCCACCCCGAGGGATGAGCAGTTCTTC.

A single count supports this clone. The V and J genes are TRBV5-1 and TRBJ2-1; TRBD1 matches 11 bases. Germline loops: CDR1 SGHRS, CDR2 YFSETQ. V lost 2 bases, J lost 7 bases, and 8 bases stayed unmatched. The CDR3 is made up of 16 amino acids. For the CDR3, the DNA is TGCGCCAGCAGCTTCGACGGACAGGGGGCGCAGAATGAGCAGTTCTTC. Translated: CASSFDGQGAQNEQFF.

J is TRBJ1-4 and V is TRBV30; 11 bases map to TRBD1. The germline V gene encodes CDR1 GTSNPN and CDR2 SVGIG (reference sequence). J lost 8 bases, V lost 3 bases, and 2 bases had no gene match. There are 13 residues in the CDR3. The CDR3 coding sequence is TGTGCCTGGAGGGGACAGGGGGGGGAAAAACTGTTTTTT. It encodes CAWRGQGGEKLFF.

This chain uses TRBV5-6 with TRBJ1-2; 12 bases are shared with TRBD1. Germline V CDR1 and CDR2: SGHDT, YYEEEE. J gave up 8 bases and V 2 bases, and 10 bases lay outside the gene matches. The CDR3 contains 16 residues. For the CDR3, the DNA is TGTGCCAGCAGCTTCCTGCAGGGACAGGGGGCAGGAGGCTACACCTTC. This sequence encodes CASSFLQGQGAGGYTF.

The rearrangement joins TRBV7-6 to TRBJ1-4; TRBD1 agrees at 8 bases. The CDR3 has 15 amino acids. CDR1 is SGHVS and CDR2 is FNYEAQ in the germline V gene. The V gene end was trimmed by 5 bases and the J gene end by 8 bases; junction bases not matched to a gene: 10. The CDR3 sequence: CASSRTGTGEEKLFF. CDR3 sequence (DNA): TGTGCCAGCAGCAGAACCGGGACAGGAGAGGAAAAACTGTTTTTT.

The chain carries TRBV20-1 and TRBJ2-1, with a weak D call TRBD1 (6 bases). Between the trimmed V and J ends, which lost 3 bases and 8 bases, there was a span of 11 bases. The CDR3 loop spans 12 amino acids. Germline V CDR1 and CDR2: DFQATT, SNEGSKA (reference sequence). CDR3 region: CSASWGRDEQFF. CDR3 DNA: TGCAGTGCTAGTTGGGGGCGGGATGAGCAGTTCTTC.